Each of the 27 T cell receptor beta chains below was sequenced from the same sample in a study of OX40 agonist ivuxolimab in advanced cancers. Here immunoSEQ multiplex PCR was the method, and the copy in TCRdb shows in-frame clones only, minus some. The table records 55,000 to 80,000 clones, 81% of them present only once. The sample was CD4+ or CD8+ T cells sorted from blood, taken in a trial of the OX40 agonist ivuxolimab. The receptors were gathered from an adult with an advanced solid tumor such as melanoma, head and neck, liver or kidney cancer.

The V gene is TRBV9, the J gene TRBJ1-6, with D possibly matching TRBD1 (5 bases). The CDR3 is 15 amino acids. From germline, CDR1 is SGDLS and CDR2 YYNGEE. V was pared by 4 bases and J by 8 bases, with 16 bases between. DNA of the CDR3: TGTGCCAGCAGCACCCGGGACGGGGAGGATTCACCCCTCCACTTT. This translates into CASSTRDGEDSPLHF.

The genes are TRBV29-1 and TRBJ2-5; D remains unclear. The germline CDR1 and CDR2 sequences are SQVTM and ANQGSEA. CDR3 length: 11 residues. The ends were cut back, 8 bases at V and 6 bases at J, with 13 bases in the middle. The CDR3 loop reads CSPWVVKTQYF. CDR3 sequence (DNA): TGCAGCCCCTGGGTGGTAAAGACCCAGTACTTC.

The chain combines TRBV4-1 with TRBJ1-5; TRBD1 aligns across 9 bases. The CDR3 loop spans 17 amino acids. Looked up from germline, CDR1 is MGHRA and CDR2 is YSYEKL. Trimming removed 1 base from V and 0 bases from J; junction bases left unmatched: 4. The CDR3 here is CASSQGGQGYSNQPQHF. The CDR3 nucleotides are TGCGCCAGCAGCCAAGGAGGACAGGGGTATAGCAATCAGCCCCAGCATTTT.

This CDR3 is CASSPKRTSGENIQYF. CDR3 DNA: TGTGCCAGCAGTCCCAAAAGGACTAGCGGCGAAAACATTCAGTACTTC. The V call is TRBV27, the J call TRBJ2-4; 10 bases are shared with TRBD2. The length of the CDR3 is 16 residues. V shed 5 bases and J 5 bases; nucleotides not matched to a gene: 9. The germline gives CDR1 MNHEY, CDR2 SMNVEV (reference sequence).

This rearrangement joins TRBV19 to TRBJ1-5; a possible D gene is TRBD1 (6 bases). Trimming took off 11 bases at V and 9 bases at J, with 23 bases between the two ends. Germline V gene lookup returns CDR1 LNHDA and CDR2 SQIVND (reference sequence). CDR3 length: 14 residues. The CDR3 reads CASKDSFGASPQHF. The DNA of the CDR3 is TGTGCCTCAAAGGACAGTTTCGGTGCGTCGCCCCAGCATTTT.

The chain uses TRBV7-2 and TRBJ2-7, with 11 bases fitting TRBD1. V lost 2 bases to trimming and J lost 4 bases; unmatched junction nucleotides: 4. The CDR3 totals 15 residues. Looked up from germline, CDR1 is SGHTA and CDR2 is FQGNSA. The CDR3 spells CASSLRTGGLYEQYF. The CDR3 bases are TGTGCCAGCAGCTTACGGACAGGGGGCCTTTACGAGCAGTACTTC.

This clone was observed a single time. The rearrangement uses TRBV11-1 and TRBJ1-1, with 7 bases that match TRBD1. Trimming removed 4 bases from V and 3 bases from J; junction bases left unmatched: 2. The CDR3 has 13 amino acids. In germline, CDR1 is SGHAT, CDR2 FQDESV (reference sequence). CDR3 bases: TGTGCCAGCAGCTCAACAGGGGACACTGAAGCTTTCTTT. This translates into CASSSTGDTEAFF.

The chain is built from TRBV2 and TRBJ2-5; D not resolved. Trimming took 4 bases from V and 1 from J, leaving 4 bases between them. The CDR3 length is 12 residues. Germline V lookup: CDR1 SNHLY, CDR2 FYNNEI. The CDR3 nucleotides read TGTGCCAGCAGTGCAGTCCAAGAGACCCAGTACTTC. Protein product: CASSAVQETQYF.

The CDR3 coding sequence is TGCGCCAGCAGCTTGGGACAGGGGAATGAAAAACTGTTTTTT. It encodes CASSLGQGNEKLFF. The V and J genes are TRBV5-1 and TRBJ1-4; 8 nucleotides agree with TRBD1. In germline, CDR1 is SGHRS, CDR2 YFSETQ. There are 14 residues in the CDR3. With 0 bases clipped from V and 5 bases from J, the junction kept 0 bases outside the gene matches. The complete variable domain, with remaining parts taken from reference TRBV5-1 and TRBJ1-4, reads KAGVTQTPRYLIKTRGQQVTLSCSPISGHRSVSWYQQTPGQGLQFLFEYFSETQRNKGNFPGRFSGRQFSNSRSEMNVSTLELGDSALYLCASSLGQGNEKLFFGSGTQLSVL.

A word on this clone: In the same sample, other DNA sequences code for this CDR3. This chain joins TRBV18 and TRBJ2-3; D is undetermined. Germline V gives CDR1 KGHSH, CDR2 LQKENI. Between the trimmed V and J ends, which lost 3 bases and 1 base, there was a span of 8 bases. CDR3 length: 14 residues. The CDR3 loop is CASSPPTRTDTQYF. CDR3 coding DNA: TGTGCCAGCTCACCTCCAACGCGCACAGATACGCAGTATTTT.

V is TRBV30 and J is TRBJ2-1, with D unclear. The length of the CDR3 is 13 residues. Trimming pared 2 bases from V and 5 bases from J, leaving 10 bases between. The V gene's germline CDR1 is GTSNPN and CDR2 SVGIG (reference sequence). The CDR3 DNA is TGTGCCTGGAGTATAGGCAGTAACAATGAGCAGTTCTTC. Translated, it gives CAWSIGSNNEQFF.

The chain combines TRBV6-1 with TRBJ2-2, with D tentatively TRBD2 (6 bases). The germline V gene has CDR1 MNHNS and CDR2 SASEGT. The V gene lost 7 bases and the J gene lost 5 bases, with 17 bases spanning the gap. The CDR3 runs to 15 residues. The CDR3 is CASTSRGLSTGELFF. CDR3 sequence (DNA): TGTGCCAGCACCTCGAGGGGACTTTCTACCGGGGAGCTGTTTTTT.

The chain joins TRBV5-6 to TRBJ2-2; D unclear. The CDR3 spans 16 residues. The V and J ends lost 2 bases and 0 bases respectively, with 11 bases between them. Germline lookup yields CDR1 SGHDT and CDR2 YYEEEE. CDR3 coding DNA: TGTGCCAGCAGCTTTTTCGGTCCCCCGAACACCGGGGAGCTGTTTTTT. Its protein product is CASSFFGPPNTGELFF.

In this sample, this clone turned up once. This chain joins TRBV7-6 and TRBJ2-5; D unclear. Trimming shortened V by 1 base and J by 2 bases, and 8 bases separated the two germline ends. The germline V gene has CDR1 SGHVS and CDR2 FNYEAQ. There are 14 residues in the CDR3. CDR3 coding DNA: TGTGCCAGCAGCTTAGTGGGTGAACAAGAGACCCAGTACTTC. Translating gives CASSLVGEQETQYF. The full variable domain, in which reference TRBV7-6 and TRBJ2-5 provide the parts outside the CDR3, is GAGVSQSPRYKVTKRGQDVALRCDPISGHVSLYWYRQALGQGPEFLTYFNYEAQQDKSGLPNDRFSAERPEGSISTLTIQRTEQRDSAMYRCASSLVGEQETQYFGPGTRLLVL.

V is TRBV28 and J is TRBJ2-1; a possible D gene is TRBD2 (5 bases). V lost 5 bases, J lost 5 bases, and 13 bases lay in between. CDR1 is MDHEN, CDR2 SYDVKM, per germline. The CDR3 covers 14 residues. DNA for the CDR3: TGTGCCAGCAGTCCCGGAGGCGGTCACAATGAGCAGTTCTTC. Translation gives CASSPGGGHNEQFF.

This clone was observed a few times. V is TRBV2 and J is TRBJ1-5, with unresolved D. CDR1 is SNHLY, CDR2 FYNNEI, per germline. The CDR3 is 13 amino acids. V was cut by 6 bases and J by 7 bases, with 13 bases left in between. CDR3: CASSTSGQQPQHF. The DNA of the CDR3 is TGTGCCAGCAGCACCTCGGGCCAGCAGCCCCAGCATTTT.

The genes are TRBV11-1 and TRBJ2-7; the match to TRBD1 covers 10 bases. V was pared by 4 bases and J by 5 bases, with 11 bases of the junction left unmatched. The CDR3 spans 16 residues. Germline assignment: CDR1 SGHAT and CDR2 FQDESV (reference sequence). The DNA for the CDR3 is TGTGCCAGCAGCTCCCGTGGGGGACAGGGGTACCACGAGCAGTACTTC. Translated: CASSSRGGQGYHEQYF.

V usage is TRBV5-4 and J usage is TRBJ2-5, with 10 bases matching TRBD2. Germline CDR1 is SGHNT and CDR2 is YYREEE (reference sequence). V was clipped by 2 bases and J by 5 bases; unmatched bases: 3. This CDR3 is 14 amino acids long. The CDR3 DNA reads TGTGCCAGCAGCTTAGCGGGGGGGCCCGAGACCCAGTACTTC. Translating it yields CASSLAGGPETQYF. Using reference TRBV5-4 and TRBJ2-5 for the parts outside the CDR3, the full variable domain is ETGVTQSPTHLIKTRGQQVTLRCSSQSGHNTVSWYQQALGQGPQFIFQYYREEENGRGNFPPRFSGLQFPNYSSELNVNALELDDSALYLCASSLAGGPETQYFGPGTRLLVL.

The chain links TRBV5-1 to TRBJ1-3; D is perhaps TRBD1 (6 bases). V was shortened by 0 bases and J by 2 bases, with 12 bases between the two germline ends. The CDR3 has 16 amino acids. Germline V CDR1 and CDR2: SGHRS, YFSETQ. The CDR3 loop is CASSLEGGYPGNTIYF. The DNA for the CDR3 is TGCGCCAGCAGCTTGGAAGGGGGATACCCTGGAAACACCATATATTTT.

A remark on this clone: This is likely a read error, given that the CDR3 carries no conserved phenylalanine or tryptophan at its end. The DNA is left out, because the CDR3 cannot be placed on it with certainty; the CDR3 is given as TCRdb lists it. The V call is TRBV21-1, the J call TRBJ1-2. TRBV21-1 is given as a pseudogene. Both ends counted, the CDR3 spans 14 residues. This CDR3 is CASSKAGTNYGYTL.

Here the CDR3 reads CASRAALLGELFF. Written as DNA, the CDR3 is TGTGCCAGCAGGGCCGCTCTCCTCGGGGAGCTGTTTTTT. The chain uses TRBV6-1 and TRBJ2-2; D uncertain. The CDR3 has 13 amino acids. Germline V gives CDR1 MNHNS, CDR2 SASEGT. V lost 6 bases and J lost 7, with 12 bases in between.

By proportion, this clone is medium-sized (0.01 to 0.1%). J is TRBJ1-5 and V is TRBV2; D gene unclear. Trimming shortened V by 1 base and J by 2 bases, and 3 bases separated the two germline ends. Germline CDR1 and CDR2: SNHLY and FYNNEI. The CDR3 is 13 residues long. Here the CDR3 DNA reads TGTGCCAGCAGTGAAGAAGGCAATCAGCCCCAGCATTTT. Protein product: CASSEEGNQPQHF.

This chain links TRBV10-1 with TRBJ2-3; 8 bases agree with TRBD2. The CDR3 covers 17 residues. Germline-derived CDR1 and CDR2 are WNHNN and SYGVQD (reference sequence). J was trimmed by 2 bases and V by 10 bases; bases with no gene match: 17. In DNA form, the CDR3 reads TGCGCCACCCCGCGGGGTAGCGGGGCCCCCTCCACAGATACGCAGTATTTT. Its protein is CATPRGSGAPSTDTQYF.

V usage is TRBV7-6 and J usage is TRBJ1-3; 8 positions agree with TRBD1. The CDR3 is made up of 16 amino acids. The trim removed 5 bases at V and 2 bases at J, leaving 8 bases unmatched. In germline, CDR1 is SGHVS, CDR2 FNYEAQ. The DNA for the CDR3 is TGTGCCAGCAGCCTCACACAGGGGGTAACTGGAAACACCATATATTTT. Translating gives CASSLTQGVTGNTIYF. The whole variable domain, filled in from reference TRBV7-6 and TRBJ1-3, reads GAGVSQSPRYKVTKRGQDVALRCDPISGHVSLYWYRQALGQGPEFLTYFNYEAQQDKSGLPNDRFSAERPEGSISTLTIQRTEQRDSAMYRCASSLTQGVTGNTIYFGEGSWLTVV.

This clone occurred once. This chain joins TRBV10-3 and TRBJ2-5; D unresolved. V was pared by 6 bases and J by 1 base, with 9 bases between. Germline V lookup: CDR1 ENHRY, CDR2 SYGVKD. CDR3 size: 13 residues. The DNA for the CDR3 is TGTGCCATCAGAGATCAACCCCAAGAGACCCAGTACTTC. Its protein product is CAIRDQPQETQYF.

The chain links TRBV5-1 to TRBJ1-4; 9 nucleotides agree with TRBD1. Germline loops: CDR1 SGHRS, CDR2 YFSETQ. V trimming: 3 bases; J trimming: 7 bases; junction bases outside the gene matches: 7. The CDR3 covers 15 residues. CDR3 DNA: TGCGCCAGCAGCTCCGGACAGGGGCCTGGTGAAAAACTGTTTTTT. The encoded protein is CASSSGQGPGEKLFF.

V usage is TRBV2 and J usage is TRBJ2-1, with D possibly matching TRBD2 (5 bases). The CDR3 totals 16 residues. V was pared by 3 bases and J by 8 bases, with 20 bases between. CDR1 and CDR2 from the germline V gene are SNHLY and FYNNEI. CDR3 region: CASSDPGSPLGDEQFF. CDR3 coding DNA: TGTGCCAGCAGTGACCCCGGGTCCCCCTTGGGAGATGAGCAGTTCTTC.